Presented here are 24 T cell receptor beta chains from one specimen sequenced in a study of regulatory T cells in long-lasting Graves disease. Construction of TCR beta libraries relied on iRepertoire HTBI primers and on Arm-PCR targeting CDR3 regions. One entry per CDR3 protein, called by TCRdb with MiXCR from the multiplex PCR reads. The table has about 470,000 distinct CDR3 sequences, roughly a fifth seen once. Time point here: persistent/refractory GD, antithyroid drugs over 5 years with positive TRAb. Construction of the TCR library relied on RNA isolated from PBMCs. The sequencing used peripheral blood mononuclear cells (PBMCs), collected when the disease was refractory, from a patient treated with antithyroid drugs. All receptors derive from a female donor with Graves disease.

V gene TRBV12-3 or TRBV12-4 combines with J gene TRBJ2-7; TRBD2 is a possible D gene (5 bases). The germline V and J ends were trimmed by 6 bases and 2 bases, with 8 bases remaining between them. The CDR3 contains 12 residues. CDR3 sequence: CASSAAAYEQYF. CDR3 in DNA: TGTGCCAGCAGCGCAGCGGCCTACGAGCAGTACTTC.

V gene TRBV14 combines with J gene TRBJ1-4; D call uncertain. This CDR3 comprises 16 residues. The V end was cut by 1 base, the J end by 3 bases, with 12 bases between. The V gene's germline CDR1 is SGHDN and CDR2 FVKESK. The CDR3 sequence is CASSQVRGFPNEKLFF. In nucleotides, the CDR3 is TGTGCCAGCAGCCAAGTCCGAGGGTTCCCTAATGAAAAACTGTTTTTT.

Written as DNA, the CDR3 is TGTGCCAGCAGAGCCGGGACAGGGGTCGCGGGTGAAGCTTTCTTT. It codes for CASRAGTGVAGEAFF. The V and J genes are TRBV6-4 and TRBJ1-1; TRBD1 aligns across 10 bases. The ends lost 6 bases at V and 7 bases at J; junction bases unmatched: 11. The V gene's germline CDR1 is MRHNA and CDR2 SNTAGT. The CDR3 consists of 15 residues.

This clonotype was detected ten times or more. The gene calls are TRBV30 and TRBJ2-7; D ambiguous. The V and J ends lost 5 bases and 2 bases respectively, with 7 bases between them. The CDR3 runs to 11 residues. The germline gives CDR1 GTSNPN, CDR2 SVGIG (reference sequence). The CDR3 sequence: CAWGRTYEQYF. DNA for the CDR3: TGTGCCTGGGGCAGAACCTACGAGCAGTACTTC.

In its sample, this clonotype was seen many times. The chain couples TRBV7-8 to TRBJ1-4; D unresolved. The germline V gene has CDR1 SGHVS and CDR2 FQNEAQ. CDR3 length: 14 residues. V gave up 8 bases and J gave up 5 bases, with 15 bases separating them. The CDR3 coding sequence is TGTGCCAGCCGCCTTGGGCAGACGAATGAAAAACTGTTTTTT. This codes for CASRLGQTNEKLFF.

The chain links TRBV29-1 to TRBJ2-1; tentatively, D is TRBD2 (6 bases). The germline V and J ends were trimmed by 6 bases and 8 bases, with 17 bases remaining between them. The CDR3 is made up of 13 amino acids. Germline V lookup: CDR1 SQVTM, CDR2 ANQGSEA. The CDR3 here is CSVASDYFDEQFF. CDR3 sequence (DNA): TGCAGCGTGGCCTCGGACTATTTCGATGAGCAGTTCTTC.

The chain recombines TRBV7-9 with TRBJ1-4; TRBD1 matches 9 bases. V shed 5 bases, J shed 7 bases, and the junction held 14 bases outside the gene matches. Germline CDR1 and CDR2: SEHNR and FQNEAQ (reference sequence). CDR3 length: 17 amino acids. In DNA, the CDR3 is TGTGCCAGCAGCCCCCTGGGACAGGGCCTTCGGGGTGAAAAACTGTTTTTT. It translates to CASSPLGQGLRGEKLFF.

V usage is TRBV29-1 and J usage is TRBJ2-1; the D gene is possibly TRBD2 (6 bases). This CDR3 has 14 residues. V was shortened by 6 bases and J by 0 bases, with 12 bases between the two germline ends. Looked up from germline, CDR1 is SQVTM and CDR2 is ANQGSEA. The CDR3 reads CSVTGEASYNEQFF. In DNA, the CDR3 is TGCAGCGTGACGGGGGAGGCCTCCTACAATGAGCAGTTCTTC.

This clonotype showed up just a few times. V is TRBV29-1 and J is TRBJ1-1, with D unclear. CDR1 is SQVTM, CDR2 ANQGSEA, per germline. The CDR3 is 13 residues long. Trimming took 4 bases from V and 6 from J, leaving 15 bases between them. CDR3 region: CSVVARSKAEAFF. DNA of the CDR3: TGCAGCGTTGTTGCACGTTCGAAGGCTGAAGCTTTCTTT. Together with reference TRBV29-1 and TRBJ1-1, the CDR3 gives the full variable domain: SAVISQKPSRDICQRGTSLTIQCQVDSQVTMMFWYRQQPGQSLTLIATANQGSEATYESGFVIDKFPISRPNLTFSTLTVSNMSPEDSSIYLCSVVARSKAEAFFGQGTRLTVV.

The J gene is TRBJ1-1, the V gene TRBV2, with D perhaps TRBD1 (5 bases). Trimming took 11 bases from V and 1 from J, leaving 8 bases between them. The CDR3 has 11 amino acids. Per germline, CDR1 SNHLY and CDR2 FYNNEI. The CDR3 reads CASGQNTEAFF. Here the CDR3 DNA reads TGTGCCTCTGGACAGAACACTGAAGCTTTCTTT.

This clonotype was seen at least ten times. CDR3 protein: CASSFLKTGNQPQHF. The CDR3 DNA reads as TGTGCCAGCAGTTTTCTTAAGACGGGCAATCAGCCCCAGCATTTT. This chain joins TRBV12-3 or TRBV12-4 and TRBJ1-5; D gene ambiguous. CDR3 length: 15 amino acids. V was cut by 3 bases and J by 2 bases, with 11 bases left in between.

This clonotype was observed a few times. The gene calls are TRBV6-2 or TRBV6-3 and TRBJ1-2; a possible D gene is TRBD1 (5 bases). This CDR3 contains 14 residues. CDR1 and CDR2 from the germline V gene are MNHEY and SVGEGT. V gave up 0 bases and J gave up 10 bases, with 15 bases separating them. Here the CDR3 reads CASSYSGRINAYTF. The DNA of the CDR3 is TGTGCCAGCAGTTACTCGGGACGGATTAACGCCTACACCTTC.

This clonotype has at least ten counts. The chain recombines TRBV12-3 or TRBV12-4 with TRBJ1-5; TRBD1 agrees at 12 bases. The CDR3 totals 16 residues. Trimming removed 5 bases from V and 3 bases from J; junction bases left unmatched: 5. This CDR3 reads CASSTGTGGNNQPQHF. CDR3 coding DNA: TGTGCCAGCAGTACCGGGACAGGGGGCAACAATCAGCCCCAGCATTTT.

This clonotype was seen many times. The rearrangement joins TRBV6-2 or TRBV6-3 to TRBJ2-7; 9 bases are shared with TRBD1. The CDR3 is 14 residues long. V lost 4 bases, J lost 5 bases, and 6 bases stayed unmatched. Germline CDR1 and CDR2: MNHEY and SVGEGT. CDR3 DNA: TGTGCCAGCAGTTCGGGACAGGGTATAGACGAGCAGTACTTC. It encodes CASSSGQGIDEQYF.

This clonotype appeared a few times. The chain is built from TRBV12-3 or TRBV12-4 and TRBJ2-1; 14 bases fit TRBD2. The CDR3 length is 17 residues. V was clipped by 3 bases and J by 2 bases; unmatched bases: 3. CDR3 nucleotides: TGTGCCAGCAGTTTGACTAGCGGGAGGGTCGCCTACAATGAGCAGTTCTTC. Protein: CASSLTSGRVAYNEQFF.

The rearrangement uses TRBV12-3 or TRBV12-4 and TRBJ2-5, with D tentatively TRBD1 or TRBD2 (5 bases each). The CDR3 loop spans 15 amino acids. The V end was cut by 5 bases, the J end by 5 bases, with 18 bases between. The CDR3 DNA reads TGTGCCAGCAGTGACGCCCGAGGGGCCGGGGAGACCCAGTACTTC. Its translation is CASSDARGAGETQYF.

V is TRBV7-8 and J is TRBJ2-5; tentative D call: TRBD2 (5 bases). The CDR3 sequence is 12 residues long. The ends were cut back, 5 bases at V and 5 bases at J, with 9 bases in the middle. Germline CDR1 is SGHVS and CDR2 is FQNEAQ. The CDR3 reads CASSRRWETQYF. The CDR3 region has the DNA TGTGCCAGCAGCCGGAGGTGGGAGACCCAGTACTTC.

This chain connects TRBV9 to TRBJ1-5; D remains unclear. In germline, CDR1 is SGDLS, CDR2 YYNGEE. This CDR3 region has 15 residues. The V end was cut by 2 bases, the J end by 0 bases, with 9 bases between. The CDR3 DNA follows: TGTGCCAGCAGCGTTGACGGTAATAGCAATCAGCCCCAGCATTTT. Its translation is CASSVDGNSNQPQHF.

This clonotype showed up many times. The chain combines TRBV7-6 with TRBJ1-5; TRBD1 might be the D (5 bases). CDR3 size: 15 residues. The V end was cut by 4 bases, the J end by 3 bases, with 13 bases between. Germline V gives CDR1 SGHVS, CDR2 FNYEAQ. The CDR3 loop is CASSSSRGYNQPQHF. CDR3 coding DNA: TGTGCCAGCAGCTCTTCGAGGGGCTACAATCAGCCCCAGCATTTT.

This clonotype was seen repeatedly, ten times or more. The J gene is TRBJ2-7, the V gene TRBV6-9, with D possibly called TRBD1 or TRBD2 (5 bases each). The V gene lost 3 bases and the J gene lost 0 bases, with 6 bases spanning the gap. Germline lookup yields CDR1 MNHGY and CDR2 SVAAGI. The CDR3 extends over 13 amino acids. This chain's CDR3 is CASSYGTSYEQYF. The DNA of the CDR3 is TGTGCCAGCAGTTACGGGACCTCCTACGAGCAGTACTTC.

Only a few counts were recorded for this clonotype. This sequence joins TRBV3-1 and TRBJ2-3; D possibly corresponds to TRBD1 (5 bases). Germline CDR1 and CDR2: LGHDT and YNNKEL (reference sequence). V was pared by 2 bases and J by 4 bases, with 13 bases between. There are 15 residues in the CDR3. The CDR3 sequence is CASSQRTGLADTQYF. Here the CDR3 DNA reads TGTGCCAGCAGCCAACGAACAGGTCTAGCAGATACGCAGTATTTT.

The chain is built from TRBV9 and TRBJ2-5; a possible D gene is TRBD2 (5 bases). This CDR3 region has 13 residues. V was trimmed by 3 bases and J by 1 base, leaving 7 bases between them. The germline V gene encodes CDR1 SGDLS and CDR2 YYNGEE. The CDR3 sequence: CASSGTSQETQYF. In DNA form, the CDR3 reads TGTGCCAGCAGCGGGACTTCCCAAGAGACCCAGTACTTC.

The rearrangement links TRBV19 to TRBJ2-7; D gene unclear. Trimming shortened V by 6 bases and J by 1 base, and 10 bases separated the two germline ends. The CDR3 covers 13 residues. The germline CDR1 and CDR2 sequences are LNHDA and SQIVND (reference sequence). The CDR3 DNA reads as TGTGCCAGTAGGTCCGGATTTTCCTACGAGCAGTACTTC. Translation: CASRSGFSYEQYF.

This clonotype was recorded many times. The chain has TRBV28 and TRBJ2-7; D may match TRBD1 or TRBD2 (5 bases each). The germline V gene has CDR1 MDHEN and CDR2 SYDVKM. The CDR3 is 15 residues long. Between the trimmed V and J ends, which lost 7 bases and 4 bases, there was a span of 20 bases. The CDR3 DNA follows: TGTGCCAGCATCTCGGGTGGGGGTCGGTGGTACGAGCAGTACTTC. Translation: CASISGGGRWYEQYF.